What follows are 5 T cell receptor beta chains derived from one specimen sequenced in a study of T cells in Graves' hyperthyroidism and ophthalmopathy (dated by TCRdb to about 2019). The method was multiplex PCR. For sequencing, an Illumina HiSeq 2000 was employed. The TCR beta CDR3 regions were amplified from the RNA transcripts. The TCR CDR3 was subjected to a first round of RT-PCR using the HTBI primer set and the Qiagen OneStep RT-PCR kit. The raw public data were reprocessed by TCRdb itself: fastp quality trimming at Q25, MiXCR clonotype calling, in-frame beta chains only. Rows are unified per CDR3 protein, each entry keeping the most common DNA and genes. Across this sample there are a few hundred thousand distinct CDR3 sequences, with about 22% seen only once. The ten largest clones represent around 47% of the sample. Sequenced: blood. Receptors were obtained from an older woman with Graves' ophthalmopathy.

The chain uses TRBV10-3 and TRBJ2-7; 8 bases fit TRBD1. V shed 10 bases and J 0 bases; nucleotides not matched to a gene: 11. This CDR3 is 15 amino acids long. Germline CDR1 ENHRY, CDR2 SYGVKD. Written as DNA, the CDR3 is TGTGCCACCACTCCCGGGACAGGTCTCTCCTACGAGCAGTACTTC. This gives the protein CATTPGTGLSYEQYF.

The rearrangement uses TRBV15 and TRBJ1-5; 7 bases are a match to TRBD1. CDR1 and CDR2 (germline): LNHNV, YYDKDF (reference sequence). The CDR3 has 16 residues. The ends lost 0 bases at V and 4 bases at J; junction bases unmatched: 6. In DNA form, the CDR3 reads TGTGCCACCAGCAGAGATTACGGGACAGAAAATCAGCCCCAGCATTTT. This codes for CATSRDYGTENQPQHF.

This clonotype turned up a few times. CDR3 residues: CASSSEGLASEQYF. CDR3 nucleotides: TGTGCCAGCAGCTCGGAGGGACTAGCCTCCGAGCAGTACTTC. The J gene is TRBJ2-7, the V gene TRBV7-9; 9 nucleotides agree with TRBD2. The CDR3 consists of 14 residues. V lost 4 bases, J lost 6 bases, and 7 bases stayed unmatched. The V gene's germline CDR1 is SEHNR and CDR2 FQNEAQ (reference sequence). The variable domain in full, with the rest retrieved from reference TRBV7-9 and TRBJ2-7, is DTGVSQNPRHKITKRGQNVTFRCDPISEHNRLYWYRQTLGQGPEFLTYFQNEAQLEKSRLLSDRFSAERPKGSFSTLEIQRTEQGDSAMYLCASSSEGLASEQYFGPGTRLTVT.

This clonotype was detected a few times. The gene calls are TRBV24-1 and TRBJ2-2, with D unclear. The CDR3 is 13 amino acids. V lost 1 base, J lost 2 bases, and 1 base lay in between. CDR1 KGHDR and CDR2 SFDVKD come from the germline V gene. CDR3 in amino acids: CATSDFNTGELFF. DNA for the CDR3: TGTGCCACCAGTGATTTTAACACCGGGGAGCTGTTTTTT.

To note about this clonotype: At one end, the junction sequence differs from germline, possibly due to a read error. The V call is TRBV11-2, the J call TRBJ2-3; weak D call: TRBD2 (6 bases). The germline V gene encodes CDR1 SGHAT and CDR2 FQNNGV. CDR3 length: 16 residues. CDR3 protein: CASSLDGGTRQDTQYF. CDR3 DNA: TGCGCCAGCAGCCTCGACGGAGGGACCCGCCAAGATACGCAGTATTTT.